This T cell receptor beta chain was recovered during a study of blood T cell repertoires in COVID-19. In the study overall: From T cells, B-cell-depleted T cells, or PBMCs came the material, which was cDNA or gDNA.

In the original workflow: Reference gene primers were amplified, and this amplification served to estimate nucleated cell counts. Clones were read by immunoSEQ multiplex PCR, and TCRdb kept only the in-frame ones, dropping some. The V and J calls and clone size are taken from that table; D and trimming were inferred from the DNA. The sample holds about 67,000 clones; around nine tenths are singletons and the top ten take 1% to 1.5%. V was cut by 0 bases and J by 8 bases, with 10 bases left in between. Germline V gene data show CDR1 as LGHDT and CDR2 as YNNKEL (reference sequence). This CDR3 has 14 residues.

The specimen sequenced was peripheral blood. The receptor was derived from a woman in her fifties or sixties with acute or convalescent COVID-19. This rearrangement joins TRBV3-1 (or the pseudogene TRBV3-2) to TRBJ1-4; no firm D call. The CDR3, as DNA: TGTGCCAGCAGCCAAGATATGGCACCAGAAAAACTGTTTTTT. Translated: CASSQDMAPEKLFF.